This T cell receptor beta chain was identified in a study of T cell responses to AZD1222 COVID-19 vaccine. About the research overall: Whether given at about 4 or about 12 weeks, second doses were pooled. Notes on the study in general: Nearly half of spike-specific TCRs reportedly go after variant regions that carry no mutations. Distributed over spike, vaccine-associated CD4 TCRs predominated at 160-218 and 743-854. Possibly, clonal diversity was underestimated; donors were largely white British and included more females.

Method: immunoSEQ multiplex PCR; TCRdb's copy keeps in-frame clones and lacks some. The sample lists approximately 140,000 clones, about 91% seen once, with roughly 16% in the top ten. This clone was seen just once. No antigen is known for it. The clonotype originates from an adult in good health. The source was peripheral blood, collected on day 0 of AZD1222 vaccination.

The CDR3 DNA reads TGTGCCAGCAAACTGGCCGGGGAGCTGTTTTTT. Translation gives CASKLAGELFF. The chain is built from TRBV3-1 (or the pseudogene TRBV3-2) and TRBJ2-2, with D uncertain. Germline loops: CDR1 LGHDT, CDR2 YNNKEL (reference sequence). Trimming stripped 7 bases from V and 6 bases from J, with 6 bases between. The CDR3 runs to 11 residues.